This T cell receptor beta chain was captured by sequencing in a study of blood T cell repertoires in COVID-19. The CDR3 is made up of 15 amino acids. V gave up 5 bases and J gave up 6 bases; unmatched junction bases: 8. The germline V gene has CDR1 LNHDA and CDR2 SQIVND (reference sequence). Measured with immunoSEQ multiplex PCR; TCRdb has only the in-frame clones, and not every one. The repertoire holds fewer than 200,000 clones, with roughly 85% as singletons. Sequencing was done on a sample of PBMCs or T cells enriched from blood (not recorded which). This chain uses TRBV19 with TRBJ1-5, with 9 bases lining up with TRBD1. The receptor was isolated from a woman aged 45-65 years who had recovered from COVID-19. CDR3 DNA sequence: TGTGCCAGTAGTGACCGACAGGGGGGGGGTCAGCCCCAGCATTTT. Translating gives CASSDRQGGGQPQHF.